These 30 T cell receptor beta chains were all obtained from the same sample, sequenced in a study of beta chain features in type 1 diabetes. Study-wide points: There was a moderate but significant shortening of TCRB CDR3s in all four CD4+ subsets of Type 1 diabetes patients.

For these TCRs, the target antigens are not known. TCRB transcripts that were expressed got sequenced, as all of the isolated RNA had been reverse transcribed. Only in-frame clones appear in the TCRdb table, and some are missing; sequencing was by immunoSEQ multiplex PCR. The repertoire consists of approximately 250,000 clones, with 24% occurring once and the leading ten covering around 0.011%. The sample taken for sequencing was naive CD4+ T cells from blood. These receptor sequences come from a woman aged 30 to 39 with type 1 diabetes.

This sequence joins TRBV30 and TRBJ2-7; tentatively, D is TRBD2 (5 bases). Trimming left V 0 bases short and J 7 bases short, with 10 bases between. The CDR3 is made up of 12 amino acids. Germline CDR1 is GTSNPN and CDR2 is SVGIG (reference sequence). CDR3 in DNA: TGTGCCTGGAGTGTACGAGGGATTGAGCAGTACTTC. It is translated as CAWSVRGIEQYF.

The chain uses TRBV18 and TRBJ1-1; D unresolved. The CDR3 spans 13 residues. Trimming took off 3 bases at V and 2 bases at J, with 7 bases between the two ends. The germline V gene has CDR1 KGHSH and CDR2 LQKENI. CDR3 sequence (DNA): TGTGCCAGCTCACCGATAGAAAACACTGAAGCTTTCTTT. Translated, it gives CASSPIENTEAFF. The complete variable domain, with remaining parts taken from reference TRBV18 and TRBJ1-1, reads NAGVMQNPRHLVRRRGQEARLRCSPMKGHSHVYWYRQLPEEGLKFMVYLQKENIIDESGMPKERFSAEFPKEGPSILRIQQVVRGDSAAYFCASSPIENTEAFFGQGTRLTVV.

This clone turned up a few times. The chain combines TRBV29-1 with TRBJ2-1; the match to TRBD2 covers 13 bases. V dropped 4 bases and J dropped 9; count of bases not matched to a gene: 15. CDR3 length equals 17 residues. Per germline, CDR1 SQVTM and CDR2 ANQGSEA. The CDR3 sequence is CSVGRSGLAGVGGEQFF. The CDR3, as DNA: TGCAGCGTTGGCCGATCTGGACTAGCGGGAGTCGGCGGTGAGCAGTTCTTC.

The chain employs TRBV4-1 and TRBJ2-5; 11 bases are a match to TRBD2. The J call may be wrong; the DNA end is better matched by TRBJ2-7. The CDR3 runs 17 residues. From germline, CDR1 is MGHRA and CDR2 YSYEKL. For the CDR3, the DNA is TGCGCCAGCAGCCAAGTGGCTAGCGGGAGGCCCACCTACGAGCAGTACTTC. The encoded protein is CASSQVASGRPTYEQYF.

On this clone: Its ends do not fully match the called genes, so a read error is possible. J is TRBJ2-1 and V is TRBV2, with 7 bases lining up with TRBD1. This CDR3 is 15 amino acids long. Germline V lookup: CDR1 SNHLY, CDR2 FYNNEI. The CDR3, as DNA: TGTGCCAGCATTGAACGGACAGGTTATTACAATGAGCAGTTCTTC. This encodes CASIERTGYYNEQFF.

This clone was seen a handful of times. The chain combines TRBV29-1 with TRBJ2-7; D might be TRBD2 (7 bases). The CDR3 contains 14 residues. Germline V gene sequence: CDR1 SQVTM, CDR2 ANQGSEA. Trimming pared 6 bases from V and 6 bases from J, leaving 21 bases between. CDR3 loop: CSVVGRGAFREQYF. In nucleotides, the CDR3 is TGCAGCGTGGTGGGTCGGGGGGCCTTCCGCGAGCAGTACTTC.

This clone has just a few counts. The CDR3 nucleotides read TGTGCCAGCAGGACAGGGGTCGGAAACACCATATATTTT. This codes for CASRTGVGNTIYF. V is TRBV25-1 and J is TRBJ1-3, with 8 nucleotides matching TRBD1. Germline assignment: CDR1 MGHDK and CDR2 SYGVNS. This CDR3 has 13 amino acids. V lost 6 bases, J lost 4 bases, and 2 bases stayed unmatched.

This clone was counted only a few times. V gene TRBV23-1 combines with J gene TRBJ1-2; TRBD1 matches at 10 bases. TRBV23-1 is treated as an ORF (open reading frame) with a function not yet certain. This CDR3 comprises 18 residues. V trimming: 8 bases; J trimming: 8 bases; junction bases outside the gene matches: 23. The CDR3 DNA sequence: TGCGCCAGCCAACGAGATCCATCCGGGACAGGGGAATCGTGGGGCTACACCTTC. Its translation: CASQRDPSGTGESWGYTF.

In nucleotides, the CDR3 is TGTGCCAGCAGTAAGACAGGGGGCACCTACGAGCAGTACTTC. This translates into CASSKTGGTYEQYF. The chain combines TRBV28 with TRBJ2-7; 10 nucleotides match TRBD1. With V trimmed by 5 bases and J by 2 bases, 3 bases remained unmatched. The CDR3 extends over 14 amino acids. Germline V lookup: CDR1 MDHEN, CDR2 SYDVKM.

The V and J genes are TRBV7-9 and TRBJ2-1; D is possibly TRBD2 (5 bases). Germline V CDR1 and CDR2: SEHNR, FQNEAQ (reference sequence). Trimming pared 2 bases from V and 3 bases from J, leaving 17 bases between. The CDR3 has 17 amino acids. CDR3 sequence reads: CASSLPLGSGLYNEQFF. In DNA, the CDR3 is TGTGCCAGCAGCTTACCTCTTGGAAGCGGCCTCTACAATGAGCAGTTCTTC.

The rearrangement joins TRBV30 to TRBJ1-3; unclear D gene. Between the trimmed V and J ends, which lost 0 bases and 5 bases, there was a span of 8 bases. CDR1 GTSNPN and CDR2 SVGIG come from the germline V gene (reference sequence). This CDR3 region has 13 residues. DNA for the CDR3: TGTGCCTGGAGTGTAAGCGGAAGAAACACCATATATTTT. Amino acids: CAWSVSGRNTIYF.

This clone has just a few counts. J is TRBJ2-4 and V is TRBV19, with a tentative D call TRBD2 (5 bases). In germline, CDR1 is LNHDA, CDR2 SQIVND (reference sequence). This CDR3 has 12 residues. V lost 4 bases and J lost 7, with 8 bases in between. This chain's CDR3 is CASSTGGNIQYF. CDR3 nucleotide sequence: TGTGCCAGTAGTACCGGCGGGAACATTCAGTACTTC.

The DNA of the CDR3 is TGTGCCTGGGCCGGGACAGGGGTCGCCGAGCAGTACTTC. Translated: CAWAGTGVAEQYF. V usage is TRBV30 and J usage is TRBJ2-7; 10 bases fit TRBD1. The CDR3 is 13 residues long. With 5 bases clipped from V and 6 bases from J, the junction kept 7 bases outside the gene matches. CDR1 and CDR2 from the germline V gene are GTSNPN and SVGIG (reference sequence).

This clone was observed a few times. The chain links TRBV5-4 to TRBJ1-2; a weak D match, TRBD1 (5 bases). The CDR3 extends over 14 amino acids. V was pared by 0 bases and J by 5 bases, with 11 bases between. The V gene's germline CDR1 is SGHNT and CDR2 YYREEE (reference sequence). Here the CDR3 DNA reads TGTGCCAGCAGCTTGGCCCACGGGGGTTATGGCTACACCTTC. Amino acid sequence: CASSLAHGGYGYTF.

The V call is TRBV28, the J call TRBJ1-4; 7 positions agree with TRBD1. Germline CDR1 MDHEN, CDR2 SYDVKM. J lost 10 bases, V lost 5 bases, and 13 bases had no gene match. The CDR3 covers 15 residues. The chain's CDR3 is CASSTETGHTGKLFF. The CDR3 DNA is TGTGCCAGCAGTACTGAGACAGGGCACACTGGAAAACTGTTTTTT.

J is TRBJ2-5 and V is TRBV9; possibly TRBD2 for D (5 bases). The germline V gene has CDR1 SGDLS and CDR2 YYNGEE. This CDR3 region has 16 residues. V was pared by 0 bases and J by 3 bases, with 15 bases between. The CDR3 DNA reads TGTGCCAGCAGCGTAGACACCGAGGGCCACAAAGAGACCCAGTACTTC. It codes for CASSVDTEGHKETQYF.

This clone occurred a few times. The chain employs TRBV20-1 and TRBJ1-2, with D unresolved. The V end was cut by 1 base, the J end by 8 bases, with 5 bases between. The CDR3 sequence is 10 residues long. The germline V gene has CDR1 DFQATT and CDR2 SNEGSKA (reference sequence). The DNA for the CDR3 is TGCAGTGCTAGAGCTGGCGGCTACACCTTC. It specifies CSARAGGYTF.

This chain connects TRBV19 to TRBJ2-3; tentatively, D is TRBD2 (5 bases). The CDR3 runs 13 residues. In germline, CDR1 is LNHDA, CDR2 SQIVND (reference sequence). Trimming shortened V by 3 bases and J by 3 bases, and 7 bases separated the two germline ends. Here the CDR3 reads CASSIPGTDTQYF. For the CDR3, the DNA is TGTGCCAGTAGTATCCCGGGAACAGATACGCAGTATTTT.

The rearrangement links TRBV19 to TRBJ2-7, with D perhaps TRBD1 (6 bases). Germline loops: CDR1 LNHDA, CDR2 SQIVND (reference sequence). The CDR3 contains 13 residues. V was pared by 5 bases and J by 4 bases, with 12 bases between. The CDR3 DNA sequence: TGTGCCAGTAGTCGACTGCAGGGGTACGAGCAGTACTTC. Translation gives CASSRLQGYEQYF.

V and J are TRBV29-1 and TRBJ2-1; 11 positions agree with TRBD2. Germline V gene data show CDR1 as SQVTM and CDR2 as ANQGSEA. V lost 8 bases and J lost 2; bases outside the gene matches: 11. CDR3 length: 16 residues. The chain's CDR3 is CSHTRTSGSAYNEQFF. DNA for the CDR3: TGCAGCCACACCCGAACTAGCGGGAGCGCCTACAATGAGCAGTTCTTC.

This clone has only a few counts. The V and J genes are TRBV29-1 and TRBJ2-2; 8 bases line up with TRBD1. The CDR3 spans 14 residues. With 4 bases clipped from V and 4 bases from J, the junction kept 5 bases outside the gene matches. CDR1 and CDR2 (germline): SQVTM, ANQGSEA. CDR3 DNA: TGCAGCGTTGCCCAGGGGGCTCGCACCGGGGAGCTGTTTTTT. Translating it yields CSVAQGARTGELFF.

J is TRBJ1-2 and V is TRBV28, with 7 bases matching TRBD1. This CDR3 is built from 15 residues. Germline CDR1 reads MDHEN; CDR2 reads SYDVKM. V lost 6 bases, J lost 2 bases, and 9 bases stayed unmatched. The CDR3 DNA sequence: TGTGCCAGCAGCCCTCCGGACAGGTTGAACTATGGCTACACCTTC. It specifies CASSPPDRLNYGYTF.

This clone has more than one count but fewer than ten. The same CDR3 is also encoded by other DNA sequences in this sample. The chain couples TRBV20-1 to TRBJ2-5; D gene uncertain. Trimming took 2 bases from V and 5 from J, leaving 3 bases between them. The CDR3 is made up of 10 amino acids. Germline loops: CDR1 DFQATT, CDR2 SNEGSKA (reference sequence). This CDR3 reads CSARRETQYF. CDR3 nucleotide sequence: TGCAGTGCTAGACGGGAGACCCAGTACTTC.

The rearrangement uses TRBV19 and TRBJ2-1; D might be TRBD2 (5 bases). Germline lookup yields CDR1 LNHDA and CDR2 SQIVND (reference sequence). This CDR3 has 15 residues. The CDR3 protein is CAQNSPGLLYNEQFF. The DNA for the CDR3 is TGTGCACAAAACAGCCCGGGATTACTCTACAATGAGCAGTTCTTC. The whole variable domain, remainder taken from reference TRBV19 and TRBJ2-1, is DGGITQSPKYLFRKEGQNVTLSCEQNLNHDAMYWYRQDPGQGLRLIYYSQIVNDFQKGDIAEGYSVSREKKESFPLTVTSAQKNPTAFYLCAQNSPGLLYNEQFFGPGTRLTVL.

The gene calls are TRBV29-1 and TRBJ2-4, with D possibly TRBD2 on 5 matching bases. The CDR3 is made up of 13 amino acids. The germline V gene has CDR1 SQVTM and CDR2 ANQGSEA. The V end lost 5 bases, the J end lost 6 bases, and 14 bases lay between the germline ends. The CDR3: CSVSLARGNIQYF. The CDR3 DNA follows: TGCAGCGTTTCCCTAGCTCGGGGAAACATTCAGTACTTC. The whole variable domain, remainder taken from reference TRBV29-1 and TRBJ2-4, is SAVISQKPSRDICQRGTSLTIQCQVDSQVTMMFWYRQQPGQSLTLIATANQGSEATYESGFVIDKFPISRPNLTFSTLTVSNMSPEDSSIYLCSVSLARGNIQYFGAGTRLSVL.

The V and J genes are TRBV5-1 and TRBJ2-3; the D gene is possibly TRBD2 (6 bases). The V gene lost 4 bases and the J gene lost 2 bases, with 14 bases spanning the gap. CDR3 size: 15 residues. Per the germline V gene, CDR1 is SGHRS and CDR2 is YFSETQ. DNA of the CDR3: TGCGCCAGCAGCGAAATAGCGGTTCACACAGATACGCAGTATTTT. Protein: CASSEIAVHTDTQYF.

V is TRBV27 and J is TRBJ2-7; 8 nucleotides line up with TRBD1. The CDR3 runs to 14 residues. Germline loops: CDR1 MNHEY, CDR2 SMNVEV (reference sequence). V was pared by 5 bases and J by 7 bases, with 10 bases of the junction left unmatched. The CDR3 loop is CASSIRGLGSEQYF. The CDR3 region has the DNA TGTGCCAGCAGTATCAGGGGGCTTGGTAGTGAGCAGTACTTC.

The genes are TRBV7-2 and TRBJ2-7; 11 bases line up with TRBD2. The V segment lost 5 bases and the J segment 4 bases; nucleotides outside the gene matches: 1. The CDR3 totals 13 residues. Germline-derived CDR1 and CDR2 are SGHTA and FQGNSA. The DNA for the CDR3 is TGTGCCAGCAGCGGGACTAGCGGTTACGAGCAGTACTTC. The encoded protein is CASSGTSGYEQYF. Using reference TRBV7-2 and TRBJ2-7 for the parts outside the CDR3, the full variable domain is GAGVSQSPSNKVTEKGKDVELRCDPISGHTALYWYRQSLGQGLEFLIYFQGNSAPDKSGLPSDRFSAERTGGSVSTLTIQRTQQEDSAVYLCASSGTSGYEQYFGPGTRLTVT.

This clone has a handful of counts. This sequence joins TRBV27 and TRBJ2-1, with 7 bases aligning to TRBD2. Germline-derived CDR1 and CDR2 are MNHEY and SMNVEV (reference sequence). With V trimmed by 8 bases and J by 8 bases, 12 bases remained unmatched. The CDR3 is made up of 14 amino acids. This chain's CDR3 is CASRPLRERHEQFF. CDR3 DNA: TGTGCCAGCCGACCTCTGCGGGAGAGGCATGAGCAGTTCTTC.

This clone has a handful of counts. The CDR3 bases are TGTGCCAGCAGTTACTCTACCGGGGAAGATACGCAGTATTTT. It codes for CASSYSTGEDTQYF. The chain recombines TRBV6-5 with TRBJ2-3, with D tentatively TRBD2 (5 bases). Germline CDR1 and CDR2: MNHEY and SVGAGI. This CDR3 is 14 amino acids long. With 0 bases removed from V and 5 bases from J, the gap between germline ends came to 9 bases.